The 25 T cell receptor beta chains in this list originate from one sample, sequenced in a study of shared clonotypes between healthy human individuals. Repertoires were generated with immunoSEQ multiplex PCR, while TCRdb's copy carries only in-frame clones and drops some. The sample has about 2,100,000 clones, around 93% seen once. Naive-designated CD8 cells lacked CD45RO, were positively enriched for CCR7, and omitted terminally differentiated effector memory CD45RA+ cells. The sequenced sample consisted of naive CD8+ T cells from PBMCs. These receptors were collected from a man between 18 and 29 years old in good health. Some clones in this sample may be carry-over from other donors' samples.

The chain combines TRBV6-1 with TRBJ1-5; D remains unclear. Germline V CDR1 and CDR2: MNHNS, SASEGT. V dropped 0 bases and J dropped 0 bases, with 9 bases sitting between them. The CDR3 has 16 amino acids. The CDR3 is CASSEAVANSNQPQHF. For the CDR3, the DNA is TGTGCCAGCAGTGAAGCGGTAGCTAATAGCAATCAGCCCCAGCATTTT.

This chain uses TRBV5-5 with TRBJ1-5; D not resolved. In germline, CDR1 is SGHKS, CDR2 YYEKEE (reference sequence). The V and J ends lost 4 bases and 7 bases respectively, with 15 bases between them. The CDR3 sequence is 14 residues long. This chain's CDR3 is CASSPDDGGQPQHF. For the CDR3, the DNA is TGTGCCAGCAGCCCCGATGACGGAGGCCAGCCCCAGCATTTT.

This clone occurred once. This chain uses TRBV15 with TRBJ2-7, with a weak D call TRBD2 (5 bases). V lost 0 bases to trimming and J lost 0 bases, with 12 bases between them. The CDR3 is 16 amino acids. Germline loops: CDR1 LNHNV, CDR2 YYDKDF (reference sequence). The CDR3: CATSRESGASSYEQYF. The CDR3 DNA reads TGTGCCACCAGCAGAGAAAGCGGAGCCAGCTCCTACGAGCAGTACTTC.

The chain carries TRBV15 and TRBJ1-5, with 7 bases lining up with TRBD1. This CDR3 has 16 amino acids. Germline V gene sequence: CDR1 LNHNV, CDR2 YYDKDF (reference sequence). V lost 4 bases to trimming and J lost 2 bases; unmatched junction nucleotides: 8. CDR3 bases: TGTGCCACCAGCAAAGGTAGGGGGCCTGGCAATCAGCCCCAGCATTTT. This codes for CATSKGRGPGNQPQHF.

This clone came up a few times. The V call is TRBV7-9, the J call TRBJ2-7, with D unresolved. The V gene's germline CDR1 is SEHNR and CDR2 FQNEAQ (reference sequence). V was clipped by 3 bases and J by 2 bases, with 8 bases between them. CDR3 length: 13 amino acids. CDR3: CASSFTETYEQYF. CDR3 in DNA: TGTGCCAGCAGCTTCACAGAGACCTACGAGCAGTACTTC.

V and J are TRBV28 and TRBJ2-1; TRBD1 aligns across 8 bases. There are 14 residues in the CDR3. The J segment lost 6 bases and the V segment lost 8 bases, leaving 9 bases of the junction unmatched. Germline CDR1 MDHEN, CDR2 SYDVKM. The CDR3, as DNA: TGTGCCAGCTGGGCAGGGGGCTTTGGCAATGAGCAGTTCTTC. Protein sequence: CASWAGGFGNEQFF.

The chain joins TRBV19 to TRBJ1-3; D is uncertain. Trimming took 1 base from V and 3 from J, leaving 7 bases between them. There are 14 residues in the CDR3. Germline V lookup: CDR1 LNHDA, CDR2 SQIVND (reference sequence). For the CDR3, the DNA is TGTGCCAGTAGTATAGCGGGGAATGGAAACACCATATATTTT. Translating it yields CASSIAGNGNTIYF.

The V gene is TRBV27, the J gene TRBJ1-2; 9 bases align to TRBD1. This CDR3 is built from 15 residues. Germline assignment: CDR1 MNHEY and CDR2 SMNVEV (reference sequence). J lost 3 bases, V lost 2 bases, and 4 bases had no gene match. CDR3 bases: TGTGCCAGCAGTTTAGACGGACAGGGGTACTATGGCTACACCTTC. Protein sequence: CASSLDGQGYYGYTF.

This chain links TRBV20-1 with TRBJ2-5; D gene unclear. The CDR3 loop spans 10 amino acids. Trimming pared 5 bases from V and 2 bases from J, leaving 3 bases between. CDR1 and CDR2 from the germline V gene are DFQATT and SNEGSKA (reference sequence). In nucleotides, the CDR3 is TGCAGTGCTGGTCAAGAGACCCAGTACTTC. The encoded protein is CSAGQETQYF.

V gene TRBV4-1 combines with J gene TRBJ2-7; the D gene could be TRBD1 or TRBD2 (5 bases each). Trimming took off 1 base at V and 8 bases at J, with 15 bases between the two ends. Per germline, CDR1 MGHRA and CDR2 YSYEKL. CDR3 length equals 14 residues. The CDR3 nucleotides read TGCGCCAGCAGCCAAGTTCAGGGAGCTTGGAAGCAGTACTTC. Protein sequence: CASSQVQGAWKQYF.

The gene calls are TRBV11-2 and TRBJ2-5; TRBD2 matches at 10 bases. Germline V gene data show CDR1 as SGHAT and CDR2 as FQNNGV. The CDR3 totals 16 residues. The ends lost 5 bases at V and 3 bases at J; junction bases unmatched: 9. CDR3 nucleotide sequence: TGTGCCAGCAGCCCACGAGGGCTAGCGGGAGAAGAGACCCAGTACTTC. Translated, it gives CASSPRGLAGEETQYF.

V and J are TRBV7-3 and TRBJ2-7; D unclear. The length of the CDR3 is 13 residues. Trimming removed 4 bases at V and 5 bases at J, with 12 bases between. CDR1 and CDR2 (germline): SGHTA, FQGTGA. The CDR3 bases are TGTGCCAGCAGCTCCCGGCCCAATGACGAGCAGTACTTC. Its translation is CASSSRPNDEQYF.

The chain couples TRBV11-2 to TRBJ2-7; D perhaps matches TRBD1 (6 bases). This CDR3 has 14 residues. Germline V gives CDR1 SGHAT, CDR2 FQNNGV. V was trimmed by 1 base and J by 4 bases, leaving 11 bases between them. CDR3 protein: CASSLAGAFYEQYF. The CDR3 DNA follows: TGTGCCAGCAGCTTAGCAGGGGCCTTTTACGAGCAGTACTTC.

V gene TRBV11-2 combines with J gene TRBJ2-3; a weak D match, TRBD1 (5 bases). Germline loops: CDR1 SGHAT, CDR2 FQNNGV. V lost 5 bases to trimming and J lost 4 bases, with 19 bases between them. The CDR3 consists of 16 residues. This CDR3 reads CASSPQTRVAADTQYF. The CDR3 DNA sequence: TGTGCCAGCAGCCCTCAGACCAGGGTAGCCGCAGATACGCAGTATTTT.

The J gene is TRBJ1-1, the V gene TRBV4-1, with 8 nucleotides matching TRBD1. From germline, CDR1 is MGHRA and CDR2 YSYEKL. The length of the CDR3 is 15 residues. V was pared by 2 bases and J by 5 bases, with 7 bases of the junction left unmatched. The CDR3 loop is CASSQTQGAQTEAFF. CDR3 DNA: TGCGCCAGCAGCCAAACCCAGGGGGCGCAGACTGAAGCTTTCTTT.

This chain joins TRBV5-8 and TRBJ2-5, with D possibly TRBD1 on 5 matching bases. V gave up 0 bases and J gave up 3 bases, with 18 bases separating them. There are 17 residues in the CDR3. Germline loops: CDR1 SGHTS, CDR2 YDEGEE. This chain's CDR3 is CASSLATVLLGEETQYF. The CDR3 coding sequence is TGTGCCAGCAGCTTGGCTACTGTCCTCCTAGGGGAAGAGACCCAGTACTTC.

This sequence joins TRBV7-9 and TRBJ2-3, with unresolved D. The ends were cut back, 5 bases at V and 6 bases at J, with 9 bases in the middle. The CDR3 consists of 12 residues. Per the germline V gene, CDR1 is SEHNR and CDR2 is FQNEAQ (reference sequence). Written as DNA, the CDR3 is TGTGCCAGCAGCGCCCCCTTTGATACGCAGTATTTT. This sequence encodes CASSAPFDTQYF.

V usage is TRBV5-4 and J usage is TRBJ2-1; TRBD2 aligns across 7 bases. Germline values: CDR1 SGHNT, CDR2 YYREEE (reference sequence). This CDR3 contains 14 residues. V shed 1 base, J shed 4 bases, and the junction held 2 bases outside the gene matches. CDR3 in DNA: TGTGCCAGCAGCTTGTACGGGGGGTACAATGAGCAGTTCTTC. This encodes CASSLYGGYNEQFF.

The chain carries TRBV2 and TRBJ2-7, with 7 bases lining up with TRBD1. The germline V gene encodes CDR1 SNHLY and CDR2 FYNNEI. The CDR3 runs 14 residues. V was clipped by 11 bases and J by 2 bases; unmatched bases: 12. CDR3 loop: CAGHPGTEAYEQYF. In DNA form, the CDR3 reads TGTGCCGGTCACCCCGGGACAGAGGCCTACGAGCAGTACTTC.

Details on this clone: One end of the junction fails to match germline, which may point to a read error. This sequence joins TRBV29-1 and TRBJ2-2; possible D gene TRBD2, 5 bases. CDR1 is SQVTM, CDR2 ANQGSEA, per germline. The CDR3 has 15 residues. The CDR3 reads CSVDPPAEPHRGAVF. CDR3 bases: TGCAGCGTTGATCCCCCCGCGGAGCCTCACCGGGGAGCTGTTTTT.

The chain combines TRBV6-4 with TRBJ2-1, with TRBD2 as a possible D gene (5 bases). CDR1 and CDR2 from the germline V gene are MRHNA and SNTAGT. CDR3 length equals 16 residues. The germline V and J ends were trimmed by 6 bases and 8 bases, with 23 bases remaining between them. Here the CDR3 DNA reads TGTGCCAGCAGCCTCAGCCTAGCTGGGAATATCGATGAGCAGTTCTTC. Its translation: CASSLSLAGNIDEQFF.

The chain carries TRBV27 and TRBJ2-2; 9 bases align to TRBD1. With 5 bases clipped from V and 1 base from J, the junction kept 8 bases outside the gene matches. CDR1 and CDR2 from the germline V gene are MNHEY and SMNVEV (reference sequence). CDR3 length: 17 residues. The chain's CDR3 is CASSNQRDRENTGELFF. CDR3 nucleotide sequence: TGTGCCAGCAGTAATCAACGGGACAGGGAGAACACCGGGGAGCTGTTTTTT.

This clone appeared a few times. CDR3 sequence (DNA): TGTGCCAGCAGTCATCTCAGAGTGAACACTGAAGCTTTCTTT. It encodes CASSHLRVNTEAFF. The V call is TRBV28, the J call TRBJ1-1; no clear D. Germline-derived CDR1 and CDR2 are MDHEN and SYDVKM. V lost 5 bases, J lost 0 bases, and 10 bases lay in between. This CDR3 is built from 14 residues.

In this sample, this clone turned up once. The rearrangement joins TRBV19 to TRBJ1-3, with TRBD1 identical over 7 bases. With V trimmed by 5 bases and J by 4 bases, 2 bases remained unmatched. Germline lookup yields CDR1 LNHDA and CDR2 SQIVND (reference sequence). CDR3 length: 13 residues. The CDR3 region is CASSWTGGNTIYF. The DNA of the CDR3 is TGTGCCAGTAGTTGGACAGGCGGAAACACCATATATTTT.

This chain connects TRBV4-3 to TRBJ2-7; TRBD2 might be the D (5 bases). Germline values: CDR1 LGHNA, CDR2 YSLEER. The ends were cut back, 0 bases at V and 5 bases at J, with 14 bases in the middle. CDR3 length: 15 amino acids. CDR3 sequence reads: CASSQDGVWNNEQYF. The CDR3 DNA sequence: TGCGCCAGCAGCCAAGACGGGGTATGGAATAACGAGCAGTACTTC.